This T cell receptor (beta chain) comes out of a study of response to subunit inactivated influenza vaccine. The study, taken as a whole, reports: After each seasonal influenza vaccination, few new T cells are recruited, the authors suggested.

In TCRdb, the RT-PCR reads were re-called with MiXCR into one record per CDR3 protein. The table has some 500,000 distinct CDR3 sequences, 15% to 20% seen once; the top ten hold over 2.5%. The CDR3 runs to 17 residues. V lost 6 bases, J lost 0 bases, and 18 bases lay in between. Germline assignment: CDR1 SGHDN and CDR2 FVKESK. This clonotype was recorded a few times. What it recognizes is unknown. Material: CD4+ T cells sorted from PBMCs, obtained approximately 25 months after vaccination. The chain combines TRBV14 with TRBJ2-4; D unresolved. The source of this sequence is a man between 50 and 75 years old who received an inactivated influenza vaccine. CDR3 protein: CASRPLRKQLAKNIQYF. The DNA of the CDR3 is TGTGCCAGCAGGCCTCTAAGAAAACAGTTAGCCAAAAACATTCAGTACTTC.